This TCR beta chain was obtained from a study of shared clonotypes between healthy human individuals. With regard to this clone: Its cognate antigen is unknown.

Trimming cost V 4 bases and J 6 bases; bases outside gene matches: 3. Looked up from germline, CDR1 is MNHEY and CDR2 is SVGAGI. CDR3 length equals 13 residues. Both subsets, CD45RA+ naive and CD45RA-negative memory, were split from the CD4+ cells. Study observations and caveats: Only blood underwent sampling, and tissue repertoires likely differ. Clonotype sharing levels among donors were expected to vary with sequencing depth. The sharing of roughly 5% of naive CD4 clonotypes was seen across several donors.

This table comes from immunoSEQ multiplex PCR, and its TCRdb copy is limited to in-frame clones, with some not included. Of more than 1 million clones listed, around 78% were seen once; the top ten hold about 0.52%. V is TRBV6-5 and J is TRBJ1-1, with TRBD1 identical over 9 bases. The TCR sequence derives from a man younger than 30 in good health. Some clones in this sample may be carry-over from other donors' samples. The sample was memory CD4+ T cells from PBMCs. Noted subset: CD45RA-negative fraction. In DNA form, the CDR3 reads TGTGCCAGCAGTTTGGACAGGGGAGCTGAAGCTTTCTTT. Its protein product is CASSLDRGAEAFF.